This T cell receptor beta chain was sequenced during a study of blood T cell repertoires in COVID-19. For the study at large: COVID-19 samples from acute and convalescent phases originated in the United States, Italy and Spain.

This CDR3 comprises 15 residues. V dropped 7 bases and J dropped 4; count of bases not matched to a gene: 15. The V gene's germline CDR1 is SQVTM and CDR2 ANQGSEA. The method was immunoSEQ multiplex PCR; TCRdb's version includes in-frame clones alone and lacks a portion of them. The sample yields a few hundred thousand clones, just over 85% seen once. The sequence derives from a man aged 45 to 65 with acute or convalescent COVID-19. The sequenced sample was peripheral blood. V gene TRBV29-1 combines with J gene TRBJ1-1, with 7 nucleotides matching TRBD1. For the CDR3, the DNA is TGCAGCGGGACCCGGGACAGCGGGGGGGGCACTGAAGCTTTCTTT. It is translated as CSGTRDSGGGTEAFF.